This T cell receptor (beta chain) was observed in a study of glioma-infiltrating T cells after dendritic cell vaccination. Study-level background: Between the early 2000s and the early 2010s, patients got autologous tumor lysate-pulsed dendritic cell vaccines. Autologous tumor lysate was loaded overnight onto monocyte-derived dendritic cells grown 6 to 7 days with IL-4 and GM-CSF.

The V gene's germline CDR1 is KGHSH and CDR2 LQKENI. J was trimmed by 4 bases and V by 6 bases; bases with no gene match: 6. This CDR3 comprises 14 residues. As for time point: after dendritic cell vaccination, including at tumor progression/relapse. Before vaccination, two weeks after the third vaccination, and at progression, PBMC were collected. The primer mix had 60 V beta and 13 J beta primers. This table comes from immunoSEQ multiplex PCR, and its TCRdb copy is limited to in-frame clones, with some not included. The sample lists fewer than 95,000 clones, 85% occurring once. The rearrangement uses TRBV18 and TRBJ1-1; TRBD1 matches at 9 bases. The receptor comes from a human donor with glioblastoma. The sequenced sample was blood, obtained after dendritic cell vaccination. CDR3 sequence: CASSAPDRGTEAFF. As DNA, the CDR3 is TGTGCCAGCTCGGCTCCGGACAGGGGCACTGAAGCTTTCTTT.